The source of this T cell receptor beta chain is a study of response to subunit inactivated influenza vaccine. Overall study results and limits: The authors offered the suggestion that each seasonal influenza vaccination recruits few new T cells.

This clonotype was counted a few times. Its antigen is not identified. The CDR3 sequence is 15 residues long. From germline, CDR1 is SEHNR and CDR2 FQNEAQ (reference sequence). V was cut by 5 bases and J by 8 bases, with 18 bases left in between. TCRdb reanalysed the RT-PCR reads using MiXCR and keeps one entry per CDR3 protein. The sample lists 170,000 or so distinct CDR3 sequences, roughly 10% seen once, with around 33% in the top ten. This chain uses TRBV7-9 with TRBJ1-4; D may be TRBD1 (6 bases). Sequenced material: CD8+ T cells sorted from PBMCs, taken around 2 years after vaccination. The sequence came from a man in his fifties or sixties who received an inactivated influenza vaccine. DNA for the CDR3: TGTGCCAGCAGCGATAGCCTACAGGGTGAGGAAAAACTGTTTTTT. Translation: CASSDSLQGEEKLFF.